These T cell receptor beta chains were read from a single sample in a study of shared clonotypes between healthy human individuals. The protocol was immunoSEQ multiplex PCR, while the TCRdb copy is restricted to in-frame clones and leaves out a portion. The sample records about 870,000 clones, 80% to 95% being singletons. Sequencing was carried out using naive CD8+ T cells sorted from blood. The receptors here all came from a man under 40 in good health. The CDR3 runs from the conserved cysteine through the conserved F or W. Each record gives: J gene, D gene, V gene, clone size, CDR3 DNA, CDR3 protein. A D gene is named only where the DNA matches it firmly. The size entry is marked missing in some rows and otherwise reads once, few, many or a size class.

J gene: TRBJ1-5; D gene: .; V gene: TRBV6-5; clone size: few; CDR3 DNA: TGTGCCAGCTGGAGGGGTAGCAATCAGCCCCAGCATTTT; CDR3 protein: CASWRGSNQPQHF
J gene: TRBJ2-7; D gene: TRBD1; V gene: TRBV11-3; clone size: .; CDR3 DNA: TGTGCCAGCAGCCCGGGACAGGGTGGGGACTGGGATTACGAGCAGTACTTC; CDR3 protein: CASSPGQGGDWDYEQYF
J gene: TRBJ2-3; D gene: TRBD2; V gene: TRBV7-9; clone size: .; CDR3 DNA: TGTGCCAGCAGCACTAAGCGGGACCTTGGGACAGATACGCAGTATTTT; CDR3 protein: CASSTKRDLGTDTQYF
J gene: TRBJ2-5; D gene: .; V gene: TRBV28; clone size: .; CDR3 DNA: TGTGCCAGCAGGGCTATACAAGAGACCCAGTACTTC; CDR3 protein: CASRAIQETQYF
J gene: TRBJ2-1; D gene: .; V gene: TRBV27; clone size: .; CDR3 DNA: TGTGCCAGCAGTTCGGTGACCACGGCTCACAATGAGCAGTTCTTC; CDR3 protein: CASSSVTTAHNEQFF
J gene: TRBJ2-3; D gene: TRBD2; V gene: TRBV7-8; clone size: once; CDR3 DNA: TGTGCCAGCAGCTTGGGCCCAGCGGGGAGCACAGATACGCAGTATTTT; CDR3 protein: CASSLGPAGSTDTQYF
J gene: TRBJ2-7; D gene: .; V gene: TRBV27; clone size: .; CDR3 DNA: TGTGCCAGCAGTTTAGGTAGCGCAACCTACGAGCAGTACTTC; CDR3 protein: CASSLGSATYEQYF
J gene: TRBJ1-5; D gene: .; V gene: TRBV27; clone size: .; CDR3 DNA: TGTGCCAGCAGCCCCCTCGGGGTTAGTCAGCCCCAGCATTTT; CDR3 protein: CASSPLGVSQPQHF
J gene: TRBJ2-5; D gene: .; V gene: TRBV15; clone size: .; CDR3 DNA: TGTGCCACCAGCAGAGAAAGAGGAACAGCAGGGACCCAGTACTTC; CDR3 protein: CATSRERGTAGTQYF
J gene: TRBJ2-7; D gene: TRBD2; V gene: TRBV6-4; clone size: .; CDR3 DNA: TGTGCCAGCAGGACTAGCGGCCCATCCTCCTACGAGCAGTACTTC; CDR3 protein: CASRTSGPSSYEQYF
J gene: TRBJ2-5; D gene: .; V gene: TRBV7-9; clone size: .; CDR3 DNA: TGTGCCAGCAGCTTAGATATACACCAAGAGACCCAGTACTTC; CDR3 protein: CASSLDIHQETQYF
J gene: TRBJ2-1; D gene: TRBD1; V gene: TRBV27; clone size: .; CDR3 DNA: TGTGCCAGCAGCCGCAGGGGGCTAAGCTCCTACAATGAGCAGTTCTTC; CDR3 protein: CASSRRGLSSYNEQFF
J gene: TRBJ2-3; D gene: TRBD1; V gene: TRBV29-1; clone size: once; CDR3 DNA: TGCAGCGTTGTCCTGGGACAGGGCACAGATACGCAGTATTTT; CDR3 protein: CSVVLGQGTDTQYF
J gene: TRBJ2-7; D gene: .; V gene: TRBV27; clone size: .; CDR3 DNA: TGTGCCAGCAGTTATCCAGGACCGTCCTACGAGCAGTACTTC; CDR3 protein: CASSYPGPSYEQYF
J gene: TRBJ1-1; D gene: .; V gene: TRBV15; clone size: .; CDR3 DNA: TGTGCCACCAGCAGCATTCCTACGGTGGGAGCTTTCTTT; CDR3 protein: CATSSIPTVGAFF
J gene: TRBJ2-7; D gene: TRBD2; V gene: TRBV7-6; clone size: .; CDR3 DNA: TGTGCCAGCAGCTTAGCCACTAGCGGGAGAAGCTACGAGCAGTACTTC; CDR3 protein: CASSLATSGRSYEQYF
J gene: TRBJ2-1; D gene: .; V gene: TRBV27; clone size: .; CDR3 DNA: TGTGCCAGCAGTTTGAACAATGAGCAGTTCTTC; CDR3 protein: CASSLNNEQFF
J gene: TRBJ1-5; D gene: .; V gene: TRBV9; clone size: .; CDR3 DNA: TGTGCCAGCAGCGTAGCTTCGGGGCTGAATCAGCCCCAGCATTTT; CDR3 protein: CASSVASGLNQPQHF
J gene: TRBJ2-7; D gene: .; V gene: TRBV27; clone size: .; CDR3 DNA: TGTGCCAGCAGCCCGGGACTCAGCTCCTACGAGCAGTACTTC; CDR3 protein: CASSPGLSSYEQYF
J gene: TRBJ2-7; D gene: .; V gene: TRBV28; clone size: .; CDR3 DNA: TGTGCCAGCAGTCCCCGGGACACTTCCTACGAGCAGTACTTC; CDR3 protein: CASSPRDTSYEQYF
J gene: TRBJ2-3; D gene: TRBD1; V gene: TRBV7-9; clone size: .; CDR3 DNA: TGTGCCAGCAGCTATTACAGGGGCGGCACAGATACGCAGTATTTT; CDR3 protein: CASSYYRGGTDTQYF
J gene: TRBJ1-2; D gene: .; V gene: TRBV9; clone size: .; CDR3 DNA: TGTGCCAGCAGCGTAGAACCGGGGCGAGATGACTACACCTTC; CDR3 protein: CASSVEPGRDDYTF
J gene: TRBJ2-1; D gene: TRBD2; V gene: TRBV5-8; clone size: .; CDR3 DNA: TGTGCCAGCAGCTACCCTAGCGGGATGAATGAGCAGTTCTTC; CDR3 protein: CASSYPSGMNEQFF
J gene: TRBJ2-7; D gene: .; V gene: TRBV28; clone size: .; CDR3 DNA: TGTGCCAGCAGTTTGAGTAGTCTCTACGAGCAGTACTTC; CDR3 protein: CASSLSSLYEQYF
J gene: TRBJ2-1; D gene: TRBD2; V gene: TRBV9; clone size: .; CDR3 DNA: TGTGCCAGCACCGAAGGGGTTCGCGGGAGCTTTTTGTTCTTC; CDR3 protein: CASTEGVRGSFLFF
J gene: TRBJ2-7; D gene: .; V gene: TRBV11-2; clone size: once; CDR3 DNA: TGTGCCAGCAGCTCAGGGGCCAAAGACGTTACCTACGAGCAGTACTTC; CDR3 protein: CASSSGAKDVTYEQYF
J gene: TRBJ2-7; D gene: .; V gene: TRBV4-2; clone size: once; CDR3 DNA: TGTGCCAGCAGCCAGCCCCGTGCAAGGGGTCCCTACGAGCAGTACTTC; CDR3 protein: CASSQPRARGPYEQYF
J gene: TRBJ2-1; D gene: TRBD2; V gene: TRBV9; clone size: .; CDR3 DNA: TGTGCCAGCAGCGTAGCGGCGGGAGGGGGGAATGAGCAGTTCTTC; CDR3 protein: CASSVAAGGGNEQFF
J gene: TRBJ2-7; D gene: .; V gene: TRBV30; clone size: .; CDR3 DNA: TGTGCCTGGAGTACGAGTATCGGGTACGAGCAGTACTTC; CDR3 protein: CAWSTSIGYEQYF
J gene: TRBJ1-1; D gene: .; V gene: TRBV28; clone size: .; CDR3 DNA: TGTGCCAGCAGTGAGGGGACCCCGAACACTGAAGCTTTCTTT; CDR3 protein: CASSEGTPNTEAFF
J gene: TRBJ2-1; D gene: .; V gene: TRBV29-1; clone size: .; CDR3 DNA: TGCAGCGTTGAAGATCCAGGACTGTCAAGGAGCTCCTACAATGAGCAGTTCTTC; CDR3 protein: CSVEDPGLSRSSYNEQFF
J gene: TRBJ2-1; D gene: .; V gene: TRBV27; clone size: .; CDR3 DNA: TGTGCCAGCCGCCGGGGGCAGACAGTCTCCTACAATGAGCAGTTCTTC; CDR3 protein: CASRRGQTVSYNEQFF
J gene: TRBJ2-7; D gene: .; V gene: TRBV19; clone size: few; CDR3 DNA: TGTGCCAGTAGTATCTCTCAAGGGGCACTACTCGTGGAGCAGTACTTC; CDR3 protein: CASSISQGALLVEQYF
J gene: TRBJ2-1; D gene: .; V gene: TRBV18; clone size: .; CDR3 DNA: TGTGCCAGCTCACCAAATTTCCGACTAGATTCCTACAATGAGCAGTTCTTC; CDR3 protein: CASSPNFRLDSYNEQFF
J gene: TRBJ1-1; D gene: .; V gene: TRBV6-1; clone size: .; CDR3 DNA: TGTGCCAGCAGTGAAGCTGTTAGTGAAGCTTTCTTT; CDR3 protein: CASSEAVSEAFF
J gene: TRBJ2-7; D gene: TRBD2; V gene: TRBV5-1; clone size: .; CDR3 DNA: TGCGCCAGCAGCCCGGGTGGAAGCGGGATCACCTACGAGCAGTACTTC; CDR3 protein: CASSPGGSGITYEQYF
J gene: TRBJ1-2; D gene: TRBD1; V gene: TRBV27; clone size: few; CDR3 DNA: TGTGCCAGCAGTTACGGACAGGGCTATGGCTACACCTTC; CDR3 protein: CASSYGQGYGYTF
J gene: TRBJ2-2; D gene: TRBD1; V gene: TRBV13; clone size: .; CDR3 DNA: TGTGCCAGCAACCTAGGACAGGGGATGGTCACCGGGGAGCTGTTTTTT; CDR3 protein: CASNLGQGMVTGELFF
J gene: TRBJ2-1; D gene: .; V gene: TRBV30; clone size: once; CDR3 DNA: TGTGCCGGAGGGACGAAATACAGGGGTTTTGAGCAGTTCTTC; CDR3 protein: CAGGTKYRGFEQFF
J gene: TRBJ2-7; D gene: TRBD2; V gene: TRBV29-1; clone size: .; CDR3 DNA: TGCAGCGTTGAAGTCGGCGGACTAGCGGGATCAAGGCCCTCCTACGAGCAGTACTTC; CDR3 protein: CSVEVGGLAGSRPSYEQYF
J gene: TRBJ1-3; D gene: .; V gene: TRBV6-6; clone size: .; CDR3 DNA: TGTGCCAGCAGACAGGGCAACACCATATATTTT; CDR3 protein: CASRQGNTIYF
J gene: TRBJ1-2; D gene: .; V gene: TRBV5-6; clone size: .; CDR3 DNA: TGTGCCAGCAGCCGAACCGGGCCCGACTCCTATGGCTACACCTTC; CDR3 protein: CASSRTGPDSYGYTF
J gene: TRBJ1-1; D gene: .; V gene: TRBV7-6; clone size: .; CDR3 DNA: TGTGCCAGCAGCTTGTCCCCGGGCAGGTTTGTAGAAGCTTTCTTT; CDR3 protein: CASSLSPGRFVEAFF
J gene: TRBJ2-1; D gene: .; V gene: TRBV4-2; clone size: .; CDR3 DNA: TGTGCCAGCAGCCAAGCCGGAGGGGGAGTACCCTACAATGAGCAGTTCTTC; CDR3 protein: CASSQAGGGVPYNEQFF
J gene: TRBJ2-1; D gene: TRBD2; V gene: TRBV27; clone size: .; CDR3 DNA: TGTGCCAGCAGTGGAGCGGGAGGGCCGCCCAATGAGCAGTTCTTC; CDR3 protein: CASSGAGGPPNEQFF
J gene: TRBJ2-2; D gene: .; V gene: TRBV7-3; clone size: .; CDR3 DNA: TGTGCCAGCAGCTTAAGCGGGTCCGGGGAGCTGTTTTTT; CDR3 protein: CASSLSGSGELFF
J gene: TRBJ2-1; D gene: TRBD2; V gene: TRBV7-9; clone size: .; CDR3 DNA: TGTGCCAACGCTACCGGGACGGGAGGGCCACACAATGAGCAGTTCTTC; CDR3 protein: CANATGTGGPHNEQFF
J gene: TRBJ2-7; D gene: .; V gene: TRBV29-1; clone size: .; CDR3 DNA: TGCAGCGTCGGGCCCTACGAGCAGTACTTC; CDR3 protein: CSVGPYEQYF
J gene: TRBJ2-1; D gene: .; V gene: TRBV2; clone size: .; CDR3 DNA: TGTGCCAGCGGGTGGGGCAATGAGCAGTTCTTC; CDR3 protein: CASGWGNEQFF
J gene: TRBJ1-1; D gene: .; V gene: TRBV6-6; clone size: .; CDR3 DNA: TGTGCCAGCACAAAGGGCGGGGGCACTGAAGCTTTCTTT; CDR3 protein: CASTKGGGTEAFF
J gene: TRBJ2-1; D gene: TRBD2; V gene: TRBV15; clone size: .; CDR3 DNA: TGTGCCACCAGCAGAGATGTCTCCCCCCCCGCGGGAGACAGTGGTGAGCAGTTCTTC; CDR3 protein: CATSRDVSPPAGDSGEQFF
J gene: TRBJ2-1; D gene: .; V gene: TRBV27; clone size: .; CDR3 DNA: TGTGCCAGCAGTACCCCGCGGGCAGGGACCTCCTACAATGAGCAGTTCTTC; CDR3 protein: CASSTPRAGTSYNEQFF
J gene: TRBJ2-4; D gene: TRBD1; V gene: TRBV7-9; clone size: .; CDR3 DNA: TGTGCCAGCAGACCCGGGACAGGGGAGGAGGGCCCAAACATTCAGTACTTC; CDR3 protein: CASRPGTGEEGPNIQYF
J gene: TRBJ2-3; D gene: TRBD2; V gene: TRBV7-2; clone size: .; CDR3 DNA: TGTGCCAGCAGCCGAATTAGCGGGTCTTCTGACACAGATACGCAGTATTTT; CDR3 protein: CASSRISGSSDTDTQYF
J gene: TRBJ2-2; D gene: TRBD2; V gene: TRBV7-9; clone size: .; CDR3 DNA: TGTGCCAGCAGCTCGGCCCAGGCTAGCGGGAGGGTCGGCACCGGGGAGCTGTTTTTT; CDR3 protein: CASSSAQASGRVGTGELFF
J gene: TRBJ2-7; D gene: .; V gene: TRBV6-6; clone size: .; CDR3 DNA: TGTGCCAGCAGTTACTGGGGGAACGAGCAGTACTTC; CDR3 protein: CASSYWGNEQYF
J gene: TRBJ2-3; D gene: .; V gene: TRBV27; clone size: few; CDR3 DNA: TGTGCCAGCACTTTTGGGGATACGCAGTATTTT; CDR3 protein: CASTFGDTQYF
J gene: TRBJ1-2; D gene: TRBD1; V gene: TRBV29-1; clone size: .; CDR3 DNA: TGCAGCGTTGAAGATCGACAGGGGGCTTCCAGTCTCCATACTAACTATGGCTACACCTTC; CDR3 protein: CSVEDRQGASSLHTNYGYTF
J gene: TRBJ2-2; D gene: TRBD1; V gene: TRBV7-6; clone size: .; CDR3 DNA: TGTGCCAGCAGCCGCGACAGGGGAGGCGGCACCGGGGAGCTGTTTTTT; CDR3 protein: CASSRDRGGGTGELFF
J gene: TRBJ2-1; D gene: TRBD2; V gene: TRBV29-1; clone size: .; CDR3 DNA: TGCAGCGGGAGCCGGGACTACGAACCCAATGAGCAGTTCTTC; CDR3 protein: CSGSRDYEPNEQFF